These T cell receptor beta chains were read from a single sample in a study of T cells in Graves' hyperthyroidism and ophthalmopathy. TCRdb reprocessed the multiplex PCR reads via MiXCR and lists one record per CDR3 protein. Seen here are about 380,000 distinct CDR3 sequences, more than 11% observed once, and the top ten hold about 11%. Material for sequencing was blood. The receptors originated from a woman aged 60-75 years with Graves' hyperthyroidism. The CDR3 runs from the conserved cysteine through the conserved F or W. The D gene is left open where the match is weak. Only part of the rows carry a size: once, few, many, or a class if the clone is expanded.

v_call	j_call	cdr3_length	d_call	clone_size	cdr3_aa	cdr3_nt
TRBV2	TRBJ2-7	13	TRBD1	many	CASTGQASYEQYF	TGTGCCAGCACCGGACAGGCCTCCTACGAGCAGTACTTC
TRBV30	TRBJ1-2	13	NA	many	CAWSAISNYGYTF	TGTGCCTGGAGTGCGATATCTAACTATGGCTACACCTTC
TRBV20-1	TRBJ2-7	12	NA	few	CSARTGTSEQYF	TGCAGTGCTAGAACAGGGACATCCGAGCAGTACTTC
TRBV29-1	TRBJ2-2	14	TRBD1	few	CALTQGARSGELFF	TGCGCGCTCACACAGGGGGCGCGAAGCGGGGAGCTGTTTTTT
TRBV6-1	TRBJ2-1	17	NA	many	CASSEEFYSSSYNEQFF	TGTGCCAGCAGTGAAGAGTTCTACTCGAGCTCCTACAATGAGCAGTTCTTC
TRBV9	TRBJ2-1	17	TRBD2	few	CASSVATRGKRDNEQFF	TGTGCCAGCAGCGTAGCTACACGGGGGAAGCGGGATAATGAGCAGTTCTTC
TRBV6-2/TRBV6-3	TRBJ2-7	14	NA	few	CASSAWDRSYEQYF	TGTGCCAGCAGTGCTTGGGACCGCTCCTACGAGCAGTACTTC
TRBV20-1	TRBJ1-5	16	TRBD1	few	CSATTRQGNSNQPQHF	TGCAGTGCCACAACCAGACAGGGGAATAGCAATCAGCCCCAGCATTTT
TRBV9	TRBJ2-7	16	TRBD2	many	CASSVAVRESQDEQYF	TGTGCCAGCAGCGTAGCGGTGCGGGAGTCACAAGACGAGCAGTACTTC
TRBV28	TRBJ2-2	14	NA	many	CASNPGRNTGELFF	TGTGCCAGCAACCCCGGACGAAACACCGGGGAGCTGTTTTTT
TRBV5-4	TRBJ1-6	15	TRBD1	many	CASSSRDRGYSPLHF	TGTGCCAGCAGCTCGAGGGACAGGGGTTATTCACCCCTCCACTTT
TRBV7-2	TRBJ2-5	14	NA	NA	CASSLGWGQETQYF	TGTGCCAGCAGCTTAGGGTGGGGTCAAGAGACCCAGTACTTC
TRBV5-5	TRBJ2-2	15	NA	NA	CASSSWQTTTGELFF	TGTGCCAGCAGCTCATGGCAGACCACGACCGGGGAGCTGTTTTTT
TRBV6-5	TRBJ1-6	15	TRBD1	once	CASSYLQGADSPLHF	TGTGCCAGCAGTTACCTCCAGGGGGCTGATTCACCCCTCCACTTT
TRBV19	TRBJ2-5	15	NA	many	CASTDLTRGTETQYF	TGTGCCAGTACGGATCTGACTCGCGGGACTGAGACCCAGTACTTC
TRBV7-9	TRBJ2-4	17	TRBD2	few	CASSPGTSGLAKNIQYF	TGTGCCAGCAGCCCCGGGACTAGCGGGCTAGCCAAAAACATTCAGTACTTC
TRBV4-1	TRBJ1-5	17	NA	NA	CASSRMIGPRGNQPQHF	TGCGCCAGCAGCCGAATGATAGGGCCTAGGGGCAATCAGCCCCAGCATTTT
TRBV10-3	TRBJ2-2	15	TRBD2	few	CAINQREELGGELFF	TGTGCCATCAACCAGCGGGAGGAGCTTGGCGGGGAGCTGTTTTTT
TRBV20-1	TRBJ2-1	13	TRBD1	many	CSASDRGRYEQFF	TGCAGTGCGTCGGACAGGGGAAGATATGAGCAGTTCTTC
TRBV30	TRBJ1-1	14	TRBD1	NA	CAWSRGQTNTEAFF	TGTGCCTGGAGTCGGGGACAGACGAACACTGAAGCTTTCTTT
TRBV6-6	TRBJ2-7	16	TRBD2	NA	CASSYSTGTSGYEQYF	TGTGCCAGCAGTTACTCCACCGGGACTAGCGGCTACGAGCAGTACTTC
TRBV6-1	TRBJ2-3	13	TRBD1	many	CATRDRLTDTQYF	TGTGCCACTAGGGACAGGTTGACAGATACGCAGTATTTT
TRBV6-6	TRBJ2-1	15	TRBD1	few	CASSYGRGLNNEQFF	TGTGCCAGCAGTTACGGCAGGGGGCTGAACAATGAGCAGTTCTTC
TRBV7-3	TRBJ2-1	15	TRBD2	many	CASSSRGGTYNEQFF	TGTGCCAGCAGCTCTCGCGGGGGTACCTACAATGAGCAGTTCTTC